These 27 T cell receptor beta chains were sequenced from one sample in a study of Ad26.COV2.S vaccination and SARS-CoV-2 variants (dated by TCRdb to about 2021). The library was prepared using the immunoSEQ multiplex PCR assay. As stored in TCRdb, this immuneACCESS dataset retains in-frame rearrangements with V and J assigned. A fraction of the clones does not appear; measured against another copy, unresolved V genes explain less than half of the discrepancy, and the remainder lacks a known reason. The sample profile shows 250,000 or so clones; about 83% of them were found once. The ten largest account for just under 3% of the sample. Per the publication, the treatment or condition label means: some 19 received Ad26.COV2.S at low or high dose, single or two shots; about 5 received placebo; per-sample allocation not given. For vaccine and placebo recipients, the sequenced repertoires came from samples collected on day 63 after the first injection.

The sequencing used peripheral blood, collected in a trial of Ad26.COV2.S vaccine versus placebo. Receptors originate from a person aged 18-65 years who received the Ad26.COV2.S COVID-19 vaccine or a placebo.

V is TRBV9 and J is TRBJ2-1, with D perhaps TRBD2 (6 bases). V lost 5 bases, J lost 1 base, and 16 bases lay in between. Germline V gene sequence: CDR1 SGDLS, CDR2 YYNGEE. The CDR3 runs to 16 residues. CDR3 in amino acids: CASSTRLESSYNEQFF. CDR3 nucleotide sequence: TGTGCCAGCAGTACTCGACTAGAAAGTTCCTACAATGAGCAGTTCTTC.

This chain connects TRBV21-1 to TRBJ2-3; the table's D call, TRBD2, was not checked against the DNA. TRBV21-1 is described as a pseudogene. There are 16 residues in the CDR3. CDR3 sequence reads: CASSKGGRGGTDTQYF. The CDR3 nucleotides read TGTGCTAGCAGCAAAGGGGGACGGGGGGGCACAGATACGCAGTATTTT.

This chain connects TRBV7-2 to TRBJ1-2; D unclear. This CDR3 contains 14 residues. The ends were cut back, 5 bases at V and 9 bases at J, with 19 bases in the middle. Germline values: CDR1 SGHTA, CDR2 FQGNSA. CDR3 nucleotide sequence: TGTGCCAGCAGCCCCTCGGACCCAGCACCGCGCTACACCTTC. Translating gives CASSPSDPAPRYTF.

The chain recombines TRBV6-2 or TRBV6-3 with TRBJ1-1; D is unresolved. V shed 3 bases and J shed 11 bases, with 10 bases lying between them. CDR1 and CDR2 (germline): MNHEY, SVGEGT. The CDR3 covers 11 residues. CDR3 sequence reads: CASSYDRGAFF. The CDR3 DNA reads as TGTGCCAGCAGTTATGACCGCGGGGCTTTCTTT.

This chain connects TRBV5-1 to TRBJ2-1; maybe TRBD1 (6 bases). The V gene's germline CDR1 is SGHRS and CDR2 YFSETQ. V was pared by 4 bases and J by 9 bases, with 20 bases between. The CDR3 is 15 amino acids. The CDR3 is CASSPGHRDGGEQFF. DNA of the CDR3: TGCGCCAGCAGCCCCGGGCACAGGGATGGAGGTGAGCAGTTCTTC.

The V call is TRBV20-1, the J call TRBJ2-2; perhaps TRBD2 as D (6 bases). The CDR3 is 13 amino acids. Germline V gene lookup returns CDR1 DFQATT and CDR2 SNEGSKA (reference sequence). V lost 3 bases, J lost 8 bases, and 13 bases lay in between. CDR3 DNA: TGCAGTGCTAGTCGGGGGATTGGAGGGGAGCTGTTTTTT. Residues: CSASRGIGGELFF.

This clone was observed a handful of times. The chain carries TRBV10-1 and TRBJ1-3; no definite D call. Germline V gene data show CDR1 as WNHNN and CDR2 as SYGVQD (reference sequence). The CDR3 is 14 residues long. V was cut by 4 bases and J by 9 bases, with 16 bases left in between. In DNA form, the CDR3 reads TGCGCCAGCAGTGCCCCCTACACCGGTCGCACCATATATTTT. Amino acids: CASSAPYTGRTIYF.

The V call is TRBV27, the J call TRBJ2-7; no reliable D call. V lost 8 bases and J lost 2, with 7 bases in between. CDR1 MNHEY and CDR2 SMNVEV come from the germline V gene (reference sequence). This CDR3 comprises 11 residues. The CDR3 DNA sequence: TGTGCCAGCGGCCTGCCCTACGAGCAGTACTTC. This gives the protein CASGLPYEQYF.

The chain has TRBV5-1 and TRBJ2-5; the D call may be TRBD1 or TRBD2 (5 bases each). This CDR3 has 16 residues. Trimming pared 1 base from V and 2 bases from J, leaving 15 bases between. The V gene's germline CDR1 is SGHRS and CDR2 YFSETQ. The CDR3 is CASSLTPGTSQETQYF. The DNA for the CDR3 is TGCGCCAGCAGCTTGACCCCCGGGACCTCTCAAGAGACCCAGTACTTC.

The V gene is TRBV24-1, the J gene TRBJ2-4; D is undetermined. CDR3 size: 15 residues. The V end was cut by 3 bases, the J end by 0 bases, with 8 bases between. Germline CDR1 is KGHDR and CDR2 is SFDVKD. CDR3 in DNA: TGTGCCACCAGTGATCGACTGTTAGCCAAAAACATTCAGTACTTC. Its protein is CATSDRLLAKNIQYF.

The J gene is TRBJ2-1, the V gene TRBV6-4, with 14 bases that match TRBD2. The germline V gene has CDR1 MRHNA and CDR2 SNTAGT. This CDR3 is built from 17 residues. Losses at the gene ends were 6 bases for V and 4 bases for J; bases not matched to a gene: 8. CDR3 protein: CASRFSGTSGGYNEQFF. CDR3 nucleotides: TGTGCCAGCAGATTCTCCGGGACTAGCGGGGGATACAATGAGCAGTTCTTC.

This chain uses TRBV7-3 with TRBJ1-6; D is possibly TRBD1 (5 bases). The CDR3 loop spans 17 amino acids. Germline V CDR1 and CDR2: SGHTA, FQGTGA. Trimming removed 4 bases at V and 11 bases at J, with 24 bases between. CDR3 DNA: TGTGCCAGCAGCTCCGTATCAGTATTGGACATACTTCCACCCCTCCACTTT. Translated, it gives CASSSVSVLDILPPLHF. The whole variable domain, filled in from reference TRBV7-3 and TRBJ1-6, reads GAGVSQTPSNKVTEKGKYVELRCDPISGHTALYWYRQSLGQGPEFLIYFQGTGAADDSGLPNDRFFAVRPEGSVSTLKIQRTERGDSAVYLCASSSVSVLDILPPLHFGNGTRLTVT.

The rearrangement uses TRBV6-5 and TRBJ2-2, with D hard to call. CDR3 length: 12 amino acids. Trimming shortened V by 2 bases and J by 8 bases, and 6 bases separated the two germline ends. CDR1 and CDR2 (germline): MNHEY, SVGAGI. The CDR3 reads CASSYLRGELFF. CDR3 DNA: TGTGCCAGCAGTTACCTCCGGGGGGAGCTGTTTTTT.

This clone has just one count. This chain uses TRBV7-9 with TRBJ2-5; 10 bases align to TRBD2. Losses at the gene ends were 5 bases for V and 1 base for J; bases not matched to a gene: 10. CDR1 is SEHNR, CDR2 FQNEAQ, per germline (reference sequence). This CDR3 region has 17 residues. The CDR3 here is CASSPGLAENLQETQYF. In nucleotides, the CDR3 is TGTGCCAGCAGCCCTGGACTAGCGGAGAACCTCCAAGAGACCCAGTACTTC.

DNA for the CDR3: TGTGCCAGTAGCACTCATCAAATCCGGGACAGGTACTCTCGGCCCAATGAGCAGTTCTTC. This translates into CASSTHQIRDRYSRPNEQFF. The chain is built from TRBV19 and TRBJ2-1; 8 nucleotides line up with TRBD1. V lost 6 bases to trimming and J lost 6 bases; unmatched junction nucleotides: 25. The CDR3 extends over 20 amino acids. Looked up from germline, CDR1 is LNHDA and CDR2 is SQIVND (reference sequence). Filled out from reference TRBV19 and TRBJ2-1, the complete variable domain reads DGGITQSPKYLFRKEGQNVTLSCEQNLNHDAMYWYRQDPGQGLRLIYYSQIVNDFQKGDIAEGYSVSREKKESFPLTVTSAQKNPTAFYLCASSTHQIRDRYSRPNEQFFGPGTRLTVL.

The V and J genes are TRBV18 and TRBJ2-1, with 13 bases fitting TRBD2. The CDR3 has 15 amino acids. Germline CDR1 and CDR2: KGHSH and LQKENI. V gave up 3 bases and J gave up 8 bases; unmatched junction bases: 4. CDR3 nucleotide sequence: TGTGCCAGCTCACCTGGACTAGCGGGAGTCTATGAGCAGTTCTTC. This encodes CASSPGLAGVYEQFF.

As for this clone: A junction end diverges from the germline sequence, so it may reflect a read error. The CDR3 sequence is CASTYNQGNSPLHF. In DNA form, the CDR3 reads TGTGCCAGCACTTACAACCAGGGAAATTCACCCCTCCACTTT. The chain has TRBV6-2 or TRBV6-3 and TRBJ1-6; possible D gene TRBD1, 5 bases. CDR1 MNHEY and CDR2 SVGEGT come from the germline V gene. This CDR3 comprises 14 residues.

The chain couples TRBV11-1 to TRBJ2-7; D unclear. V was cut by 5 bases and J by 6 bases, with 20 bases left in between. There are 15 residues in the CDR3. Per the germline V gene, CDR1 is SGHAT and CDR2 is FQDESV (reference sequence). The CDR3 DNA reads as TGTGCCAGCAGCCCCGGCCCGATCGAGCTCCCCGAGCAGTACTTC. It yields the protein CASSPGPIELPEQYF.

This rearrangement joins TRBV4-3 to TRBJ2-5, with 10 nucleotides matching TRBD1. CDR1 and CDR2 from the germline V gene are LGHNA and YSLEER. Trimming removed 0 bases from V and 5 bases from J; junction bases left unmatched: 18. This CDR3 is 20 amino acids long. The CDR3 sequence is CASSQEVLRRGDRGRETQYF. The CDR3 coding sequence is TGCGCCAGCAGCCAAGAAGTCTTACGCCGGGGGGACAGGGGCAGGGAGACCCAGTACTTC.

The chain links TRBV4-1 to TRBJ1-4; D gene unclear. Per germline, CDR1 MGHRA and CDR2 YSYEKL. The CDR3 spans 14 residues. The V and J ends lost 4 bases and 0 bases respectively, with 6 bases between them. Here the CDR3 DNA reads TGCGCCAGCAGCCGGGGAGCAACTAATGAAAAACTGTTTTTT. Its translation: CASSRGATNEKLFF.

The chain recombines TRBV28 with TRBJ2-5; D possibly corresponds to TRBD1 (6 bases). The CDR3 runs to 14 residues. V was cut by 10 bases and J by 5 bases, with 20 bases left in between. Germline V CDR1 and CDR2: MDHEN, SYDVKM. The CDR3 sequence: CATQGKGLRETQYF. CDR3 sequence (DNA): TGTGCCACTCAGGGGAAGGGGTTAAGGGAGACCCAGTACTTC.

The CDR3: CASSQVDRATDGYTF. CDR3 DNA: TGCGCCAGCAGCCAAGTGGACAGGGCAACTGATGGCTACACCTTC. This rearrangement joins TRBV4-3 to TRBJ1-2, with 8 bases identical to TRBD1. V gave up 1 base and J gave up 6 bases; unmatched junction bases: 7. This CDR3 has 15 residues. The germline V gene has CDR1 LGHNA and CDR2 YSLEER.

The CDR3 here is CASSQSQGAVGELFF. The DNA of the CDR3 is TGCGCCAGCAGCCAAAGCCAGGGGGCTGTCGGGGAGCTGTTTTTT. The chain recombines TRBV4-1 with TRBJ2-2, with 8 bases aligning to TRBD1. CDR3 size: 15 residues. Germline trimming cut 2 bases from V and 7 bases from J; bases unmatched to any gene: 6. Looked up from germline, CDR1 is MGHRA and CDR2 is YSYEKL.

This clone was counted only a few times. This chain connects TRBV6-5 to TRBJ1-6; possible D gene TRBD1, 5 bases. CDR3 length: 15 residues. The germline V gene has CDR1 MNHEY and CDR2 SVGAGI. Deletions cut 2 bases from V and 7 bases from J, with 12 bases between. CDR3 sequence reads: CASSYHNQGNSPLHF. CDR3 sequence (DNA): TGTGCCAGCAGTTACCACAATCAGGGCAATTCACCCCTCCACTTT.

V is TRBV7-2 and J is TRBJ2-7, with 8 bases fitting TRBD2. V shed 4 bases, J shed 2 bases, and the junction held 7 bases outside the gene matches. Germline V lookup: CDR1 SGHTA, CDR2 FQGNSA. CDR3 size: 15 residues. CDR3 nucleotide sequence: TGTGCCAGCAGCTCGTTTAGCGGGGCGCCCTACGAGCAGTACTTC. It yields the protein CASSSFSGAPYEQYF. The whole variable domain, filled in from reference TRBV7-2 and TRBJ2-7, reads GAGVSQSPSNKVTEKGKDVELRCDPISGHTALYWYRQSLGQGLEFLIYFQGNSAPDKSGLPSDRFSAERTGGSVSTLTIQRTQQEDSAVYLCASSSFSGAPYEQYFGPGTRLTVT.

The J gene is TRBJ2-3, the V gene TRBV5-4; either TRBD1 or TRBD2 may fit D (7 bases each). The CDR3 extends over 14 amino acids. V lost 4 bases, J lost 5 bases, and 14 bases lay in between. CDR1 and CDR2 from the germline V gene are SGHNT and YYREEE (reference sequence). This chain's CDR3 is CASSVTGEGDTQYF. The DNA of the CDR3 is TGTGCCAGCAGCGTAACAGGGGAGGGAGATACGCAGTATTTT.

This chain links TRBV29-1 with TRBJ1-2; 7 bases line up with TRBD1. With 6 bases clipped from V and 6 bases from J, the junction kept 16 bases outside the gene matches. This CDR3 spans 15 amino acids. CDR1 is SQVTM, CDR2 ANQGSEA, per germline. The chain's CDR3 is CSVDPHQGGTDGYTF. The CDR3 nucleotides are TGCAGCGTGGACCCCCATCAGGGGGGGACCGATGGCTACACCTTC. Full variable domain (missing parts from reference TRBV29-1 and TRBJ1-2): SAVISQKPSRDICQRGTSLTIQCQVDSQVTMMFWYRQQPGQSLTLIATANQGSEATYESGFVIDKFPISRPNLTFSTLTVSNMSPEDSSIYLCSVDPHQGGTDGYTFGSGTRLTVV.